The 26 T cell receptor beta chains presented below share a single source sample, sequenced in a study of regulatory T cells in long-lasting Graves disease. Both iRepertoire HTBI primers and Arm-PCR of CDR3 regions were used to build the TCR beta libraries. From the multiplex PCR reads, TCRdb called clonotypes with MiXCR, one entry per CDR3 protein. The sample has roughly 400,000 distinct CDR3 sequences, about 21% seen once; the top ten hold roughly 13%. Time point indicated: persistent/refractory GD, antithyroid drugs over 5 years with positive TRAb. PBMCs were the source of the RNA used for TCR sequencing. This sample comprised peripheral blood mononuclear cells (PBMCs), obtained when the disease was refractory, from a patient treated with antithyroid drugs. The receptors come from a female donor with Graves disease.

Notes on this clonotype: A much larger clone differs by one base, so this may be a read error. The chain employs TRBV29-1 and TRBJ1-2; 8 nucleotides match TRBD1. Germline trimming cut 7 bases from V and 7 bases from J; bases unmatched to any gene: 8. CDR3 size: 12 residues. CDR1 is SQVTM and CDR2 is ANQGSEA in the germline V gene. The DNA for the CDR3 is TGCAGCGCCGAGACAGGGGACTTTGGCTACACCTTC. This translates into CSAETGDFGYTF.

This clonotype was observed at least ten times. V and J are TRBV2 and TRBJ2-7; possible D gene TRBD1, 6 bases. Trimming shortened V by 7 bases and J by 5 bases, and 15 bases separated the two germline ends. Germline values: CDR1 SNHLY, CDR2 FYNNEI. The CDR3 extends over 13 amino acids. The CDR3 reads CASNRQVSDEQYF. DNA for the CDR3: TGTGCCAGCAACCGACAGGTATCGGACGAGCAGTACTTC.

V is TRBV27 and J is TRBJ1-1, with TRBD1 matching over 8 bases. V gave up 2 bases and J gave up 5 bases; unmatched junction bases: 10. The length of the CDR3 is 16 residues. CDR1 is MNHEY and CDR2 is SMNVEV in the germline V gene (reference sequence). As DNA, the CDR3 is TGTGCCAGCAGTTTACGTCCGGCCAGGGGGCTTACTGAAGCTTTCTTT. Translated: CASSLRPARGLTEAFF.

In DNA form, the CDR3 reads TGTGCCATCAGTGAGTCCACCCTACTCTATGGCTACACCTTC. Translation: CAISESTLLYGYTF. The chain couples TRBV10-3 to TRBJ1-2, with no clear D. Germline CDR1 reads ENHRY; CDR2 reads SYGVKD. Trimming stripped 0 bases from V and 4 bases from J, with 9 bases between. This CDR3 region has 14 residues.

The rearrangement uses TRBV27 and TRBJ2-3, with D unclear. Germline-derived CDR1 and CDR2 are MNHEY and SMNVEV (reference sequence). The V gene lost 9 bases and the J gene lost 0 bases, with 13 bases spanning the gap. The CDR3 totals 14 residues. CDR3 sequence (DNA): TGTGCCAGTCATTCTGAGACGAGCACAGATACGCAGTATTTT. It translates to CASHSETSTDTQYF.

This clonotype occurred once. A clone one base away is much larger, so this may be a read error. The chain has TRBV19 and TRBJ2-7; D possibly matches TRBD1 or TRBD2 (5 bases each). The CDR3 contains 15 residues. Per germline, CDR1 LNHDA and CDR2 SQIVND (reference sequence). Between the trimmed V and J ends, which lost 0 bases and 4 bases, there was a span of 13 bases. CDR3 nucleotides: TGTGCCAGTAGTATAGAGACAGACGGCGGGTACGAGCAGTACTTC. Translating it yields CASSIETDGGYEQYF.

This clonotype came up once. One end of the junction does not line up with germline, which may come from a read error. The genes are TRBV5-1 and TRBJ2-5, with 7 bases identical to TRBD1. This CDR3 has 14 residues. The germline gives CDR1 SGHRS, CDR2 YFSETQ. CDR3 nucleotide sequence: TGCACCAGCAGCTTACAGGGGTACCAAGAGACCCAGTACTTC. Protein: CTSSLQGYQETQYF.

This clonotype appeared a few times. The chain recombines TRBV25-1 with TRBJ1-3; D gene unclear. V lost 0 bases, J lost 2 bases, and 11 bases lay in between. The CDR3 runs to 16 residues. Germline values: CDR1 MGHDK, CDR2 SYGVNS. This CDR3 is CASSEYRAGAGNTIYF. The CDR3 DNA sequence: TGTGCCAGCAGTGAATATAGGGCGGGAGCTGGAAACACCATATATTTT.

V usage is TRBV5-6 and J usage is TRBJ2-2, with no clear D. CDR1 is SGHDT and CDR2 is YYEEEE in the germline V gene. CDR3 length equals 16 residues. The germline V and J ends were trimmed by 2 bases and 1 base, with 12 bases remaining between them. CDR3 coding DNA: TGTGCCAGCAGCTTTCGGCTAGACGAGAACACCGGGGAGCTGTTTTTT. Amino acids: CASSFRLDENTGELFF.

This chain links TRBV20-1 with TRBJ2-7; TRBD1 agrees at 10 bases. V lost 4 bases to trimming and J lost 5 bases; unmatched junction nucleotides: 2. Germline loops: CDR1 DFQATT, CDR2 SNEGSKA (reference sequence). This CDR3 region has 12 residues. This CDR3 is CSATDRGHEQYF. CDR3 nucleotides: TGCAGTGCTACTGACAGGGGGCACGAGCAGTACTTC.

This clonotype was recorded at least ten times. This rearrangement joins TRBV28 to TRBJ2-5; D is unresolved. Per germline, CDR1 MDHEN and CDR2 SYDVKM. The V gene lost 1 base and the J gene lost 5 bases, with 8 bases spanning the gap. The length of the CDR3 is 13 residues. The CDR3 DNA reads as TGTGCCAGCAGTTTATACCCCACCGAGACCCAGTACTTC. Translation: CASSLYPTETQYF.

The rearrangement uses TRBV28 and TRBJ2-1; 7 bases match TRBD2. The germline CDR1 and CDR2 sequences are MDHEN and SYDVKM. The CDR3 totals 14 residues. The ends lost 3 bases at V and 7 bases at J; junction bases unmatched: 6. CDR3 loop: CASSFGGSGNEQFF. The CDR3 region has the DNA TGTGCCAGCAGTTTTGGCGGGAGTGGGAATGAGCAGTTCTTC. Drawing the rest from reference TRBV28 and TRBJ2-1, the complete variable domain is DVKVTQSSRYLVKRTGEKVFLECVQDMDHENMFWYRQDPGLGLRLIYFSYDVKMKEKGDIPEGYSVSREKKERFSLILESASTNQTSMYLCASSFGGSGNEQFFGPGTRLTVL.

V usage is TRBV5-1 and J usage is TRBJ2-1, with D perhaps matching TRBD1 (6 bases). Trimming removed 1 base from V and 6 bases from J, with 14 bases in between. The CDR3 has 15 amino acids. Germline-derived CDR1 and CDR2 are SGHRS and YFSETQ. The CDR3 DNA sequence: TGCGCCAGCAGCTTGCAGGGGATCGGGTTCAATGAGCAGTTCTTC. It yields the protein CASSLQGIGFNEQFF.

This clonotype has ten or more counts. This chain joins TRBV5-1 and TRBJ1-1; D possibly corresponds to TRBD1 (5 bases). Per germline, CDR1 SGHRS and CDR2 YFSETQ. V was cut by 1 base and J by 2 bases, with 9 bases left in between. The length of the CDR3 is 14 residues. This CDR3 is CASSLLGDNTEAFF. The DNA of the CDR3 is TGCGCCAGCAGCTTGTTAGGGGATAACACTGAAGCTTTCTTT.

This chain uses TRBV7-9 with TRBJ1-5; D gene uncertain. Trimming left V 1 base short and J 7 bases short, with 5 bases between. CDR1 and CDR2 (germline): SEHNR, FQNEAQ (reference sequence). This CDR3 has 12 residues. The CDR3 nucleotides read TGTGCCAGCAGCTTAGACAGCCAGCCCCAGCATTTT. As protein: CASSLDSQPQHF.

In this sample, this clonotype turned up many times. CDR3 coding DNA: TGTGCCAGCGCAGACTCAAGGGACAGGGGTTCCTACGAGCAGTACTTC. It codes for CASADSRDRGSYEQYF. The chain couples TRBV27 to TRBJ2-7; 10 nucleotides line up with TRBD1. From germline, CDR1 is MNHEY and CDR2 SMNVEV (reference sequence). J was trimmed by 1 base and V by 8 bases; bases with no gene match: 11. The CDR3 length is 16 residues.

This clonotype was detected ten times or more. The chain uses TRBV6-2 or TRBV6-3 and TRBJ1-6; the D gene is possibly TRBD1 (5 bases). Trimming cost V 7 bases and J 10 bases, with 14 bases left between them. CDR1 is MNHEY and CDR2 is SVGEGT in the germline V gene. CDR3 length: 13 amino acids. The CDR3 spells CASTPGTRSPLHF. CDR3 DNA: TGTGCCAGCACCCCGGGGACCCGCTCACCCCTCCACTTT.

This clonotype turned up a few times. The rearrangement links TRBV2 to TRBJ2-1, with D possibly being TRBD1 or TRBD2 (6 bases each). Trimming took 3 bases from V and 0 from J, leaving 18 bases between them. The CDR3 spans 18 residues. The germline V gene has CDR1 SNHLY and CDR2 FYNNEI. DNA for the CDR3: TGTGCCAGCAGTGAGGGGGCGGGGAGCTTAAGCTCCTACAATGAGCAGTTCTTC. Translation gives CASSEGAGSLSSYNEQFF.

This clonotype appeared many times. DNA for the CDR3: TGTGCCAGCAGTTTACGACAGGGGGACCCATACGAGCAGTACTTC. Residues: CASSLRQGDPYEQYF. The genes are TRBV6-5 and TRBJ2-7; 9 positions agree with TRBD1. V was clipped by 4 bases and J by 4 bases; unmatched bases: 8. Germline V lookup: CDR1 MNHEY, CDR2 SVGAGI. The CDR3 is made up of 15 amino acids.

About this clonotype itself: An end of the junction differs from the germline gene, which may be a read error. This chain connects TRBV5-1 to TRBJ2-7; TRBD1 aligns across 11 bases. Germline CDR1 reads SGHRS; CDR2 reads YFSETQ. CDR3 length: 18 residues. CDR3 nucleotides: TGTGCCAGCAGCTTGCCCGACCCCGGACAGGGGGCGGTTCGCGAGCAGTACTTC. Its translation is CASSLPDPGQGAVREQYF.

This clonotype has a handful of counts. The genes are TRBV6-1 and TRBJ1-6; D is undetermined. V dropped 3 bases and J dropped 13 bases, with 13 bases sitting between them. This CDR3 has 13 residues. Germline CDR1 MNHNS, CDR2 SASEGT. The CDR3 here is CASSDSRLGPLHF. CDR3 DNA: TGTGCCAGCAGTGATTCTCGGCTAGGGCCCCTCCACTTT.

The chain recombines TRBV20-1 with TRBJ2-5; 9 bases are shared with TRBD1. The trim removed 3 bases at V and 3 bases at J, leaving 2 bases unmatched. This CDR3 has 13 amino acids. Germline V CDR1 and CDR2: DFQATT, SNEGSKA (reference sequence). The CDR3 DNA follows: TGCAGTGCTAGTTGGACAGGGGAAGAGACCCAGTACTTC. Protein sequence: CSASWTGEETQYF.

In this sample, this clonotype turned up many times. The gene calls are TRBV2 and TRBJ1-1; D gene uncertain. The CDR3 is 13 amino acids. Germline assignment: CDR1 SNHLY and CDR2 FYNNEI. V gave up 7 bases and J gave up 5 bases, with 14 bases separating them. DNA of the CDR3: TGTGCCAGCAAACAGTCCGTGGGGACTGAAGCTTTCTTT. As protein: CASKQSVGTEAFF.

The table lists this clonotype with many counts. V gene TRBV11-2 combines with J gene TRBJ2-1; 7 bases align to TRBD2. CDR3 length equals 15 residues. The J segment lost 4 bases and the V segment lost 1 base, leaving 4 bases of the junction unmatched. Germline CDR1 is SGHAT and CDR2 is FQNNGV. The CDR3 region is CASSLGGSVYNEQFF. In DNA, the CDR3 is TGTGCCAGCAGCTTAGGCGGGAGTGTGTACAATGAGCAGTTCTTC.

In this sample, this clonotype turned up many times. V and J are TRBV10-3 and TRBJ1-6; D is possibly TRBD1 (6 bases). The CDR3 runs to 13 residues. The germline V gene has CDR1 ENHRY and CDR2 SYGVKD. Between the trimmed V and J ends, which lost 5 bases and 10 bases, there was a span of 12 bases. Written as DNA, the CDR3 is TGTGCCATCAGTCCCGGGACAAGGTCACCCCTCCACTTT. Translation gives CAISPGTRSPLHF.

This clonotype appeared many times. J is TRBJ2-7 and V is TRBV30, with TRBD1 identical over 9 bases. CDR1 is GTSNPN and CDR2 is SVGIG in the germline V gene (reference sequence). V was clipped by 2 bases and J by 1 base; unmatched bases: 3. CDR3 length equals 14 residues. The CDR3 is CAWSTGQGSYEQYF. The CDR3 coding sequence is TGTGCCTGGAGTACGGGACAGGGATCCTACGAGCAGTACTTC.